This TCR beta chain derives from a study of shared clonotypes between healthy human individuals. Study-wide points: Clonotype sharing among the donors was expected to vary with sequencing depth. Lower generation probabilities were found for non-shared clonotypes than for those shared by all four donors.

This clone was counted once. Its matching antigen is unknown. Distinct nucleotide sequences in the sample also encode this CDR3. Participating donors were healthy, HIV-negative adults free of recent acute infections or vaccinations. Germline CDR1 reads SGHRS; CDR2 reads YFSETQ. The CDR3 loop spans 15 amino acids. V shed 4 bases and J shed 0 bases, with 11 bases lying between them. Researchers divided each subset's genomic DNA evenly across several immunoSEQ plates. The repertoire was sequenced with immunoSEQ multiplex PCR; TCRdb's copy has only in-frame clones and lacks some. The top ten hold 0.6% to 0.7% of the sample, which has around 1.1 million clones, about 80% seen once.

This sequence was found in a man aged 18 to 30 in good health. Some clones in this sample may be carry-over from other donors' samples. The rearrangement uses TRBV5-1 and TRBJ2-1, with D possibly matching TRBD2 (6 bases). Input material: memory CD4+ T cells from PBMCs. Indicated subset: CD45RA-negative fraction. The CDR3 protein is CASSLSGNSYNEQFF. The DNA of the CDR3 is TGCGCCAGCAGCCTTAGCGGTAACTCCTACAATGAGCAGTTCTTC.